The clone carrying this T cell receptor beta chain was seen just once. The antigen is unknown. Primers for the PCR totalled 60 Vbeta and 13 Jbeta. Sequenced by immunoSEQ multiplex PCR; TCRdb stores in-frame clones only, minus some. Counted here are 130,000 or so clones, 82% occurring once; the ten biggest clones make up more than 1.5%. The sample comes from a study of cytomegalovirus exposure and HLA in healthy donors. Study-level points and caveats: Being indistinguishable, some V segments were excluded, TRBV6-2 and TRBV6-3 among them.

CDR1 is MDHEN and CDR2 is SYDVKM in the germline V gene. The CDR3 covers 17 residues. V dropped 4 bases and J dropped 4; count of bases not matched to a gene: 11. Sequences were obtained from PBMCs. The chain links TRBV28 to TRBJ1-2; 11 positions agree with TRBD1. The TCR comes from a woman between 40 and 55 years old in good health and CMV-seronegative. The CDR3 sequence is CASSSDRGRLVSYGYTF. CDR3 coding DNA: TGTGCCAGCAGTTCGGACAGGGGGCGCCTGGTGAGCTATGGCTACACCTTC.